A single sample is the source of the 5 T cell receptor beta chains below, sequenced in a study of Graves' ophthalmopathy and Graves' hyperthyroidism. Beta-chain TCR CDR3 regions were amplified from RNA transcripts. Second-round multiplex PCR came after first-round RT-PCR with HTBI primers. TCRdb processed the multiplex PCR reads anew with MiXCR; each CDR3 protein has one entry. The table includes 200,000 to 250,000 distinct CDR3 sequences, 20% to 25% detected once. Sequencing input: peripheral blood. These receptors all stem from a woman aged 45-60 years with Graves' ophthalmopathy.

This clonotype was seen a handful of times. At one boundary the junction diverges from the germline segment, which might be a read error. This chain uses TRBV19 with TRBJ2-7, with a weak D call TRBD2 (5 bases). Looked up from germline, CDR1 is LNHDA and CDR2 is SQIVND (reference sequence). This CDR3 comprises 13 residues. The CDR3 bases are TGTGCCAGTAGTATTGGGAGCACCTACGGGCAGTACTTC. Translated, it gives CASSIGSTYGQYF.

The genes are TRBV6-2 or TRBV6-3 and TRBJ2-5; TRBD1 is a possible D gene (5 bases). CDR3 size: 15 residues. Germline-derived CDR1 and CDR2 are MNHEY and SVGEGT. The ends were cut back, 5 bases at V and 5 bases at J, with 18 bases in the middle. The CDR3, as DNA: TGTGCCAGCAGTCAAGACTCCGGACAACGCGAGACCCAGTACTTC. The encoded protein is CASSQDSGQRETQYF.

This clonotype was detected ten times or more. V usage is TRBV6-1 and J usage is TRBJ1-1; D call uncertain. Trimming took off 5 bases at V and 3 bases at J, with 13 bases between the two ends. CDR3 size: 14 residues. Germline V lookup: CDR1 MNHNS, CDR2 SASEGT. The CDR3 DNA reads TGTGCCAGCAGTACCGGACGGCGGGACACTGAAGCTTTCTTT. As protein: CASSTGRRDTEAFF.

CDR3 coding DNA: TGTGCCAGCAGTCCCTGGCAAGAAGGGGACTATGGCTACACCTTC. It codes for CASSPWQEGDYGYTF. This chain connects TRBV6-1 to TRBJ1-2; D might be TRBD1 (5 bases). The germline V gene has CDR1 MNHNS and CDR2 SASEGT. Trimming removed 5 bases at V and 3 bases at J, with 16 bases between. This CDR3 is 15 amino acids long.

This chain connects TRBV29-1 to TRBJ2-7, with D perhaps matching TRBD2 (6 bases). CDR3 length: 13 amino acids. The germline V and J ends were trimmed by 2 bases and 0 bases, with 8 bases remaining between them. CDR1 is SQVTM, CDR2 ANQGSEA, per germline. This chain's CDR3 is CSVESGGSYEQYF. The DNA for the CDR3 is TGCAGCGTTGAATCCGGGGGCTCCTACGAGCAGTACTTC.